Listed below are T cell receptor beta chains from one sample, sequenced in a study of blood T cell repertoires in COVID-19. Here immunoSEQ multiplex PCR was the method, and the copy in TCRdb shows in-frame clones only, minus some. There are approximately 290,000 clones in the sample; roughly 91% occur only once, and 0.7% to 0.9% lies in the top ten. The sample comprised peripheral blood. The receptor source for this set is a man younger than 45 with acute or convalescent COVID-19. Each CDR3 is given with its conserved first and last residue. D genes are given only for firm matches. A row's size may be missing; if present it is once, few, many or a size class.

CDR3nt: TGTGCCAGTAGTATGGGACAGGGGGCTTGGCAGCCCCAGCATTTT
CDR3aa: CASSMGQGAWQPQHF
abundance: few
v_gene: TRBV19
j_gene: TRBJ1-5
d_gene: TRBD1

CDR3nt: TGCGCCAGCAGCTTGGCGGGGGGGGAGCAGTACTTC
CDR3aa: CASSLAGGEQYF
abundance: -
v_gene: TRBV5-1
j_gene: TRBJ2-7
d_gene: TRBD2

CDR3nt: TGCAGTGCTAGTAAGCGGGGACCAGGGGCCTACAATGAGCAGTTCTTC
CDR3aa: CSASKRGPGAYNEQFF
abundance: once
v_gene: TRBV20-1
j_gene: TRBJ2-1
d_gene: -

CDR3nt: TGTGCCAGTAGTACACCAGGGAACTCACCCCTCCACTTT
CDR3aa: CASSTPGNSPLHF
abundance: -
v_gene: TRBV19
j_gene: TRBJ1-6
d_gene: -

CDR3nt: TGTGCCAGCAGCCGGCGCCGGGACACGGAGAATGAAAAACTGTTTTTT
CDR3aa: CASSRRRDTENEKLFF
abundance: once
v_gene: TRBV5-5
j_gene: TRBJ1-4
d_gene: -

CDR3nt: TGTGCCAGCAGTTTGGTCCCAGGGGCAATGAACACTGAAGCTTTCTTT
CDR3aa: CASSLVPGAMNTEAFF
abundance: -
v_gene: TRBV27
j_gene: TRBJ1-1
d_gene: -

CDR3nt: TGTGCCAGCAGCTTGCCTCTCAATGAAAAACTGTTTTTT
CDR3aa: CASSLPLNEKLFF
abundance: -
v_gene: TRBV5-5
j_gene: TRBJ1-4
d_gene: -

CDR3nt: TGTGCCAGCAGCCTACGGCGGGACTACGAGCAGTACTTC
CDR3aa: CASSLRRDYEQYF
abundance: -
v_gene: TRBV27
j_gene: TRBJ2-7
d_gene: -

CDR3nt: TGTGCCAGCAGTTATCGAGGGACAGGCGTCTATGGCTACACCTTC
CDR3aa: CASSYRGTGVYGYTF
abundance: -
v_gene: TRBV6-5
j_gene: TRBJ1-2
d_gene: TRBD1

CDR3nt: TGTGCCAGCAGTTTTATAGACTATGGCTACACCTTC
CDR3aa: CASSFIDYGYTF
abundance: -
v_gene: TRBV28
j_gene: TRBJ1-2
d_gene: -

CDR3nt: TGTGCCAGCATAATAGCGGGACGAGATACGCAGTATTTT
CDR3aa: CASIIAGRDTQYF
abundance: -
v_gene: TRBV7-9
j_gene: TRBJ2-3
d_gene: TRBD2

CDR3nt: TGTGCCAGCAGCCCATCCGGACAGGGCGAGCAGTACTTC
CDR3aa: CASSPSGQGEQYF
abundance: -
v_gene: TRBV3-1/TRBV3-2
j_gene: TRBJ2-7
d_gene: TRBD1

CDR3nt: TGTGCCAGCAGTGAAGCCCGACAGGGCAGGTCACCCCTCCACTTT
CDR3aa: CASSEARQGRSPLHF
abundance: -
v_gene: TRBV2
j_gene: TRBJ1-6
d_gene: TRBD1

CDR3nt: TGTGCCAGTAGTGCCGGGACAGGGAACGGAAATAATTCACCCCTCCACTTT
CDR3aa: CASSAGTGNGNNSPLHF
abundance: -
v_gene: TRBV19
j_gene: TRBJ1-6
d_gene: TRBD1

CDR3nt: TGTGCCAGCAGTTACTCCTCACTAGCGGGGTCTAACAATGAGCAGTTCTTC
CDR3aa: CASSYSSLAGSNNEQFF
abundance: -
v_gene: TRBV6-2/TRBV6-3
j_gene: TRBJ2-1
d_gene: TRBD2

CDR3nt: TGTGCCTGGAGCGAACAAACGAATTCACCCCTCCACTTT
CDR3aa: CAWSEQTNSPLHF
abundance: -
v_gene: TRBV30
j_gene: TRBJ1-6
d_gene: -

CDR3nt: TGTGCCATCAGGGTAGGGGGCACAGATACGCAGTATTTT
CDR3aa: CAIRVGGTDTQYF
abundance: -
v_gene: TRBV6-5
j_gene: TRBJ2-3
d_gene: -

CDR3nt: TGCAGTGCTAGAGGACACTACGAGCAGTACTTC
CDR3aa: CSARGHYEQYF
abundance: few
v_gene: TRBV20-1
j_gene: TRBJ2-7
d_gene: -

CDR3nt: TGCAGCGTTCGGGGGACCCTCAACACCGGGGAGCTGTTTTTT
CDR3aa: CSVRGTLNTGELFF
abundance: -
v_gene: TRBV29-1
j_gene: TRBJ2-2
d_gene: -

CDR3nt: TGCAGCGTTGAAGGTCAGGGGTTAAGGGGGACCCAGTACTTC
CDR3aa: CSVEGQGLRGTQYF
abundance: -
v_gene: TRBV29-1
j_gene: TRBJ2-5
d_gene: -

CDR3nt: TGTGCCAGCTCCGAGAGAGAGACCCAGTACTTC
CDR3aa: CASSERETQYF
abundance: -
v_gene: TRBV7-9
j_gene: TRBJ2-5
d_gene: -

CDR3nt: TGTGCCACGTTATGGCGGGGGGGCCTTGGAGATACGCAGTATTTT
CDR3aa: CATLWRGGLGDTQYF
abundance: -
v_gene: TRBV6-5
j_gene: TRBJ2-3
d_gene: TRBD2

CDR3nt: TGTGCTAGCTCGTTCCTTCCAGCGGGGGGAAGGGGAGAGACCCAGTACTTC
CDR3aa: CASSFLPAGGRGETQYF
abundance: -
v_gene: TRBV7-7
j_gene: TRBJ2-5
d_gene: TRBD2

CDR3nt: TGTGCCAGCAGCGAACAGGGAGCCAAAAACATTCAGTACTTC
CDR3aa: CASSEQGAKNIQYF
abundance: -
v_gene: TRBV28
j_gene: TRBJ2-4
d_gene: -

CDR3nt: TGTGCCAGCAGCTTTCGGGGACTCGAAACAGATACGCAGTATTTT
CDR3aa: CASSFRGLETDTQYF
abundance: -
v_gene: TRBV7-9
j_gene: TRBJ2-3
d_gene: -

CDR3nt: TGCGCCAGCAGCCTAGCTCCGGGCTCCTACAATGAGCAGTTCTTC
CDR3aa: CASSLAPGSYNEQFF
abundance: -
v_gene: TRBV5-1
j_gene: TRBJ2-1
d_gene: -